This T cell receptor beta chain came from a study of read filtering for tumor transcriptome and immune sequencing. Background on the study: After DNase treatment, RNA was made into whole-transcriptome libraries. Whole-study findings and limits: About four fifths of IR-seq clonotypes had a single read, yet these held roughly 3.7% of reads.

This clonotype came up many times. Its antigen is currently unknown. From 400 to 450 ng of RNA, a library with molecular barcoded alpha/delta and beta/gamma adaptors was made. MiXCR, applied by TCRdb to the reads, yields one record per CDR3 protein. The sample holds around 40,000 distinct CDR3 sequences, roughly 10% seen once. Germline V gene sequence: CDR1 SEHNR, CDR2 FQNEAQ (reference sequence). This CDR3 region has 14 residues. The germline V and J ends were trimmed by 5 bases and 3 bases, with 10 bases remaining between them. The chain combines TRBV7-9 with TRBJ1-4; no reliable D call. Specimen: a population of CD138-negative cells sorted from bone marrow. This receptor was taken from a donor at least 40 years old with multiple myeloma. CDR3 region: CASSRGAANEKLFF. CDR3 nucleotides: TGTGCCAGCAGCCGGGGAGCAGCTAATGAAAAACTGTTTTTT.